The T cell receptor beta chain described here comes from a study of cytomegalovirus exposure and HLA in healthy donors. Study-wide context: The use of the same platform for the approximately 130 validation repertoires and the approximately 730 first-cohort repertoires was reported by a later analysis. Points from the study as a whole: Cytomegalovirus association was assigned to 150 to 200 TCR beta chains. Subsequent analysis found a tendency for first-cohort TCR clusters to co-occur within the 95 to 150 validation repertoires.

Concerning this clone itself: Its target is unknown.

Some clones are missing from TCRdb's copy, which holds only in-frame ones; the method was immunoSEQ multiplex PCR. This sample carries about 340,000 clones, 75% to 90% of them seen once, and the ten largest clones take 0.7% to 0.85%. The study drew the donors from its roughly 110-subject validation cohort, separate from the approximately 700-subject first cohort. This CDR3 has 14 amino acids. Germline V lookup: CDR1 SGHNT, CDR2 YYREEE (reference sequence). Trimming left V 5 bases short and J 0 bases short, with 8 bases between. The TCR comes from a woman between 18 and 29 years old in good health and CMV-seronegative. The sample comprised PBMCs. This chain links TRBV5-4 with TRBJ1-4; D is ambiguous. CDR3 in amino acids: CASSAGATNEKLFF. The CDR3 DNA is TGTGCCAGCAGTGCCGGGGCAACTAATGAAAAACTGTTTTTT.